This record looks at one TCR beta chain sequence and its context. Its target is not known. Each CDR3 protein gets one entry after TCRdb re-called the RACE reads with MiXCR. The sample includes fewer than 350,000 distinct CDR3 sequences, approximately 7.5% of them seen just once. This record comes from a study of human T cells and chemical hapten exposure. Study-level background: Upper-back patch tests with 0.01% DPC were read at 6 days. Mostly female patients had alopecia areata, totalis or universalis. Slight volume differences across pooled libraries mainly accounted for varying per-sample TCR yields. General study points: Donors' alopecia may make their immune response differ from healthy people's.

Germline V gives CDR1 MNHEY, CDR2 SMNVEV (reference sequence). The CDR3 has 14 amino acids. The ends were cut back, 3 bases at V and 3 bases at J, with 9 bases in the middle. Regarding time point: pre-sensitization, week 0. Treatment meaning: therapeutic diphenylcyclopropenone sensitization with weekly scalp DPC. This clonotype was obtained from a man in his late teens or twenties with alopecia areata. Some clones in this sample may be carry-over from other donors' samples. Material: whole blood, obtained in connection with sensitization to the hapten diphenylcyclopropenone (DPC). The chain recombines TRBV27 with TRBJ1-3; no definite D call. The DNA of the CDR3 is TGTGCCAGCAGTTTGGGAGAATATGGAAACACCATATATTTT. Translating it yields CASSLGEYGNTIYF.